The entry below describes one T cell receptor (beta chain). The specificity of this receptor is unknown. One base away there is no much larger clone; base qualities are not given. At one collaborating source in Seattle, patients were enrolled during active infection and were followed longitudinally through the course of disease. Whole blood was collected in K2EDTA tubes by collaborating institutions according to the institutions' own protocols. For TCRbeta analysis, collaborators shipped samples in one of three forms: frozen whole blood, isolated PBMCs, or DNA extracted from either of those sample types. V loses 6 bases at its end and J loses 8 bases; junction bases beyond the gene matches: 6. Inclusive of the bounding cysteine and phenylalanine, the CDR3 is 12 residues long. Only the CDR3 DNA stays, 36 bases, in frame from base 1. Sequences MNHEY (CDR1) and SVGAGI (CDR2) are obtained from the germline V gene.

This record comes from a study of blood T cell repertoires in COVID-19 (dated by TCRdb to about 2020). General notes on the study: Samples from collaborators originated in the United States, Italy and Spain and spanned both the acute and convalescent phases of COVID-19. The prospective study material was composed of cDNA or gDNA derived from T cells, B-cell-depleted T cells, or PBMCs. The dataset comprised deeply sampled blood TCRbeta repertoires from subjects exposed to, actively infected with, or recovered from COVID-19. The repertoires were released in a freely available public database intended as a resource for research on the immune response to SARS-CoV-2. Samples came from the ongoing ImmuneRACE study (first 160 participants) plus 1,254 subjects from 6 global collaborators. The sample metadata nearly always contained a de-identified subject ID, COVID-19 status, age in years and sex. Where available, HLA class I and class II types were obtained from metadata supplied by the sample provider rather than from assay-based typing.

Study-wide findings and limitations: The quantity of clinical and demographic metadata differed by source and by participant and was supplied without curation.

TCRbeta CDR3 regions were amplified from genomic DNA by means of the immunoSEQ Assay, a bias-controlled multiplex PCR. On the study's bioinformatics: The number of nucleated cells in each sample was estimated by amplification of reference gene primers within the assay. To quantify the absolute abundance of each unique TCRbeta CDR3 rearrangement, sequence reads were collapsed and filtered. For each sample, productive Simpson clonality was calculated as the square root of Simpson's diversity index across productive rearrangements. TCRdb limited this immuneACCESS table to in-frame rearrangements with V and J called. A share of clones is missing; checked studies link under half to unresolved V genes, and the rest is unexplained. That table supplies the V and J calls and clone size; D and trimming were determined from the DNA. The sample includes about 200,000 clones, with around nine tenths observed a single time. Around 0.84% of the sample goes to the ten largest clones.

The clonotype comes from a man in his sixties with COVID-19, enrolled during active disease. The material sequenced was peripheral blood. The chain is encoded by TRBV6-5 joined to TRBJ1-2, with TRBD1 matching 7 junction bases. The CDR3 is CASRTGSEGYTF. The bases are TGTGCCAGCAGGACAGGGTCTGAAGGCTACACCTTC.